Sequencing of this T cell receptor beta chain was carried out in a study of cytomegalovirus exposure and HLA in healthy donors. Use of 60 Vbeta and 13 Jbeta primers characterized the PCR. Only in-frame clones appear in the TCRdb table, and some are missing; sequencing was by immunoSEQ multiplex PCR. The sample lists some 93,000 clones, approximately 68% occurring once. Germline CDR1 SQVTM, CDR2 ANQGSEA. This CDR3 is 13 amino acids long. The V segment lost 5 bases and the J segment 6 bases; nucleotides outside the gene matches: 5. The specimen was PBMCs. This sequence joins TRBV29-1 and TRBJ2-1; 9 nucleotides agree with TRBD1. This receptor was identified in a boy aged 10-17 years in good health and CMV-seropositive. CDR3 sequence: CSVPGQGLNEQFF. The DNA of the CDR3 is TGCAGCGTTCCGGGACAGGGTCTCAATGAGCAGTTCTTC.